This T cell receptor beta chain derives from a study of blood T cell repertoires in COVID-19. Study context: The study drew acute and convalescent COVID-19 samples from the United States, Italy and Spain.

Measured with immunoSEQ multiplex PCR; TCRdb has only the in-frame clones, and not every one. The table lists 250,000 to 300,000 clones, about 89% of them singletons. Deletions cut 9 bases from V and 2 bases from J, with 21 bases between. CDR3 length: 16 amino acids. Germline values: CDR1 KGHDR, CDR2 SFDVKD. This receptor was taken from a woman aged 40 to 50 who had recovered from COVID-19. The chain recombines TRBV24-1 with TRBJ2-5, with a weak D call TRBD1 (5 bases). The sequencing input was PBMCs or T cells enriched from blood (not recorded which). CDR3 residues: CATGSPPGRVQETQYF. CDR3 DNA: TGTGCCACCGGAAGCCCTCCTGGCAGGGTACAAGAGACCCAGTACTTC.